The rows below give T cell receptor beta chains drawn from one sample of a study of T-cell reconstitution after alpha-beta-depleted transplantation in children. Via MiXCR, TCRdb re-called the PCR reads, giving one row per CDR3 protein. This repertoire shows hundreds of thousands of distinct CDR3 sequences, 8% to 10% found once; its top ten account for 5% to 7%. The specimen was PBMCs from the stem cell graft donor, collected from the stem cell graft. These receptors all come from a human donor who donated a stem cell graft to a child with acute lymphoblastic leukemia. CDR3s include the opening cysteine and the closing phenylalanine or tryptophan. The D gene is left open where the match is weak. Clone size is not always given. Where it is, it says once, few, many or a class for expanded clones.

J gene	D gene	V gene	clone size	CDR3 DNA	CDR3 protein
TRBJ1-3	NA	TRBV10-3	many	TGTGCCATCAGGCCGGCAGGGACCTCTGGAAACACCATATATTTT	CAIRPAGTSGNTIYF
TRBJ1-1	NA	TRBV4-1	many	TGCGCCAGCAGCGCTCGGGGTTATGAAGCTTTCTTT	CASSARGYEAFF
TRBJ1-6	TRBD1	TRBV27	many	TGTGCCAGCAGTTTCACAGGGGACAATTCACCCCTCCACTTT	CASSFTGDNSPLHF
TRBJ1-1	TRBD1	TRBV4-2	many	TGTGCCAGCAGCCATAGAGTACAGGGGTTGATTAGTATGAACACTGAAGCTTTCTTT	CASSHRVQGLISMNTEAFF
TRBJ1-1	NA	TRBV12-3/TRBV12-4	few	TGTGCCAGCAGTTTCGGCGGAACAGGGCCTAAGGTTGAAGCTTTCTTT	CASSFGGTGPKVEAFF
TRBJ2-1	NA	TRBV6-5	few	TGTGCCAGCAGTTCTAGGGTGAATCACAATGAGCAGTTCTTC	CASSSRVNHNEQFF
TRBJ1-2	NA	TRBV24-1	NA	TGTGCCACCAGTGATTTCCGCCAGGATAGGAACCATGGCTACACCTTC	CATSDFRQDRNHGYTF
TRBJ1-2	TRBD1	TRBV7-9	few	TGTGCCAGCAGCTCCTCTCCGGGACAGGGGGTCCATGGCTACACCTTC	CASSSSPGQGVHGYTF
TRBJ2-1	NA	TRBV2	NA	TGTGCCAGCAGTGAAAGGGAGTCGGGCGCCTACAATGAGCAGTTCTTC	CASSERESGAYNEQFF
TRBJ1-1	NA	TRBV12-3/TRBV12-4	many	TGTGCCAGCCTGGGACCCTCGAACACTGAAGCTTTCTTT	CASLGPSNTEAFF
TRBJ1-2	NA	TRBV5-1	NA	TGCGCCAGCAGCGCCGGGGCGCAGGATTACAACTATGGCTACACCTTC	CASSAGAQDYNYGYTF
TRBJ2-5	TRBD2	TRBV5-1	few	TGCGCCAGCAGCATAGCGGGGGGGCCGGGTGAGACCCAGTACTTC	CASSIAGGPGETQYF
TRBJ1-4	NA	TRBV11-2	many	TGTGCCAGCAGTCTCGGGACGCTCGAAAAACTGTTTTTT	CASSLGTLEKLFF
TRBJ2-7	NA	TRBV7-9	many	TGTGCCAGCAGCTTAGGCGGGACAGCGACTACCGAGCAGTACTTC	CASSLGGTATTEQYF
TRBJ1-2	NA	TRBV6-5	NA	TGTGCCAGCAGTTACTCAGGGGTGAAAGGACTATACTACACCTTC	CASSYSGVKGLYYTF
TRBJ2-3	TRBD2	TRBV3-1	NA	TGTGCCAGCAGCCAAGAATCACTAGCGGGGGGCCCAACCACAGATACGCAGTATTTT	CASSQESLAGGPTTDTQYF
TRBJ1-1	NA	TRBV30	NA	TGTGCCTGGAGCGTGAGCCGCATGAACACTGAAGCTTTCTTT	CAWSVSRMNTEAFF
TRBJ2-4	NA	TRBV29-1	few	TGCAGCGTTGTACTGGAGCTAGGTCCTTACTTC	CSVVLELGPYF